Shown below are 26 T cell receptor beta chains from a single sample sequenced in a study of cytomegalovirus exposure and HLA in healthy donors. The PCR was carried out with 60 Vbeta primers and 13 Jbeta primers. Sequencing was performed with immunoSEQ multiplex PCR; in TCRdb, only in-frame clones are kept and a portion is missing. Of 140,000 to 150,000 clones in the sample, more than 60% were seen once. The material sequenced was PBMCs. The receptors shown here come from a middle-aged man in good health and CMV-seropositive.

This chain links TRBV7-3 with TRBJ1-1; TRBD1 might be the D (6 bases). V was shortened by 5 bases and J by 2 bases, with 9 bases between the two germline ends. Germline-derived CDR1 and CDR2 are SGHTA and FQGTGA. CDR3 size: 13 residues. CDR3 sequence reads: CASSRQENTEAFF. The CDR3 DNA follows: TGTGCCAGCAGCCGACAGGAAAACACTGAAGCTTTCTTT.

This chain links TRBV14 with TRBJ2-2; 8 positions agree with TRBD2. Per germline, CDR1 SGHDN and CDR2 FVKESK. With 4 bases clipped from V and 6 bases from J, the junction kept 7 bases outside the gene matches. This CDR3 has 15 amino acids. The CDR3 nucleotides read TGTGCCAGCAGCCTTTTCGGGACTAGTGCCGGGGAGCTGTTTTTT. It is translated as CASSLFGTSAGELFF.

The chain couples TRBV6-1 to TRBJ1-5; the D is unclear. The CDR3 is made up of 12 amino acids. Per the germline V gene, CDR1 is MNHNS and CDR2 is SASEGT. V lost 7 bases and J 0 bases, leaving 4 bases between the germline ends. The CDR3 coding sequence is TGTGCCAGCACATTTAGCAATCAGCCCCAGCATTTT. Its protein is CASTFSNQPQHF.

This clone was counted a single time. The rearrangement joins TRBV10-3 to TRBJ2-7; maybe TRBD2 (5 bases). CDR1 is ENHRY, CDR2 SYGVKD, per germline. V lost 6 bases and J 3 bases, leaving 15 bases between the germline ends. The CDR3 has 14 residues. CDR3 bases: TGTGCCATCAGGCCCCAGGATAGCGTCTACGAGCAGTACTTC. Translated: CAIRPQDSVYEQYF.

The chain carries TRBV7-9 and TRBJ1-1; perhaps TRBD1 as D (5 bases). The V and J ends lost 2 bases and 8 bases respectively, with 12 bases between them. The length of the CDR3 is 13 residues. The germline gives CDR1 SEHNR, CDR2 FQNEAQ (reference sequence). This CDR3 is CASSLLMEGEAFF. The CDR3 nucleotides are TGTGCCAGCAGCTTACTCATGGAGGGGGAAGCTTTCTTT.

The V and J genes are TRBV4-3 and TRBJ1-6, with D tentatively TRBD1 (6 bases). Trimming removed 3 bases at V and 8 bases at J, with 8 bases between. Germline V gene lookup returns CDR1 LGHNA and CDR2 YSLEER. This CDR3 is built from 13 residues. In nucleotides, the CDR3 is TGCGCCAGCAGCCAGCACAGGGATTCACCCCTCCACTTT. This codes for CASSQHRDSPLHF.

The chain joins TRBV5-5 to TRBJ2-7, with TRBD2 matching 7 bases. The V segment lost 3 bases and the J segment 2 bases; nucleotides outside the gene matches: 5. The CDR3 covers 14 residues. CDR1 and CDR2 from the germline V gene are SGHKS and YYEKEE (reference sequence). CDR3 in amino acids: CASSWAGVPYEQYF. DNA of the CDR3: TGTGCCAGCAGCTGGGCGGGAGTACCCTACGAGCAGTACTTC. Using reference TRBV5-5 and TRBJ2-7 for the parts outside the CDR3, the full variable domain is DAGVTQSPTHLIKTRGQQVTLRCSPISGHKSVSWYQQVLGQGPQFIFQYYEKEERGRGNFPDRFSARQFPNYSSELNVNALLLGDSALYLCASSWAGVPYEQYFGPGTRLTVT.

This clone has only one observation. This chain uses TRBV10-3 with TRBJ2-6; TRBD2 agrees at 8 bases. CDR1 is ENHRY, CDR2 SYGVKD, per germline. The CDR3 extends over 19 amino acids. V trimming: 1 base; J trimming: 0 bases; junction bases outside the gene matches: 8. The CDR3 reads CAISEWASGYSSGANVLTF. The DNA of the CDR3 is TGTGCCATCAGTGAGTGGGCTAGCGGGTACAGCTCTGGGGCCAACGTCCTGACTTTC.

J is TRBJ2-5 and V is TRBV15; D not certain. This CDR3 is 14 amino acids long. Trimming left V 0 bases short and J 9 bases short, with 14 bases between. Germline CDR1 is LNHNV and CDR2 is YYDKDF (reference sequence). The CDR3 loop is CATSRDRDAGPQYF. The DNA of the CDR3 is TGTGCCACCAGCAGAGATCGAGACGCTGGGCCCCAGTACTTC.

V is TRBV19 and J is TRBJ2-3; possibly TRBD2 for D (6 bases). CDR3 length equals 14 residues. The V and J ends lost 4 bases and 0 bases respectively, with 8 bases between them. Looked up from germline, CDR1 is LNHDA and CDR2 is SQIVND (reference sequence). The CDR3 bases are TGTGCCAGTAGTAGGAGCGGGAGCACAGATACGCAGTATTTT. It is translated as CASSRSGSTDTQYF.

The V and J genes are TRBV7-3 and TRBJ2-1; 16 bases line up with TRBD2. Germline lookup yields CDR1 SGHTA and CDR2 FQGTGA. The CDR3 consists of 19 residues. With V trimmed by 5 bases and J by 6 bases, 13 bases remained unmatched. This CDR3 reads CASSPGTSGRAVSGNEQFF. The CDR3, as DNA: TGTGCCAGCAGCCCCGGGACTAGCGGGAGGGCCGTATCGGGCAATGAGCAGTTCTTC.

The chain uses TRBV5-1 and TRBJ2-7, with TRBD2 identical over 9 bases. Germline CDR1 is SGHRS and CDR2 is YFSETQ. There are 15 residues in the CDR3. V lost 0 bases to trimming and J lost 6 bases; unmatched junction nucleotides: 7. The DNA for the CDR3 is TGCGCCAGCAGCTTGGTTGCTAGCGGGATCCTCGAGCAGTACTTC. Protein sequence: CASSLVASGILEQYF.

The chain has TRBV19 and TRBJ1-1, with 8 bases lining up with TRBD1. V gave up 2 bases and J gave up 8 bases; unmatched junction bases: 7. This CDR3 contains 14 residues. Germline CDR1 is LNHDA and CDR2 is SQIVND (reference sequence). Written as DNA, the CDR3 is TGTGCCAGTAGTATAACGGGGCAGGGGGCCGAAGCTTTCTTT. Protein sequence: CASSITGQGAEAFF.

This clone was recorded once. This sequence joins TRBV9 and TRBJ2-2; D gene uncertain. The germline V gene has CDR1 SGDLS and CDR2 YYNGEE. CDR3 length: 13 amino acids. In nucleotides, the CDR3 is TGTGCGAATAGTGCCGGAGACACCGGGGAGCTGTTTTTT. Translation gives CANSAGDTGELFF.

This rearrangement joins TRBV7-6 to TRBJ2-3; the D gene is possibly TRBD2 (5 bases). The CDR3 spans 14 residues. Trimming stripped 3 bases from V and 0 bases from J, with 7 bases between. Per germline, CDR1 SGHVS and CDR2 FNYEAQ. The CDR3 sequence: CASSLGVSTDTQYF. CDR3 nucleotides: TGTGCCAGCAGCTTGGGAGTCAGCACAGATACGCAGTATTTT.

The chain is built from TRBV30 and TRBJ1-6; perhaps TRBD1 as D (5 bases). The CDR3 length is 12 residues. Germline CDR1 GTSNPN, CDR2 SVGIG (reference sequence). Trimming removed 5 bases from V and 6 bases from J, with 8 bases in between. The DNA of the CDR3 is TGTGCCTGGGCGACAGCTAATTCACCCCTCCACTTT. This encodes CAWATANSPLHF.

The V gene is TRBV11-2, the J gene TRBJ1-2; 7 nucleotides agree with TRBD1. V was pared by 0 bases and J by 8 bases, with 12 bases of the junction left unmatched. Per the germline V gene, CDR1 is SGHAT and CDR2 is FQNNGV. The CDR3 runs 16 residues. The CDR3 sequence: CASSLDLGGAIDGYTF. The CDR3 bases are TGTGCCAGCAGCTTAGATTTAGGGGGCGCGATAGACGGCTACACCTTC.

The DNA of the CDR3 is TGTGCCAGCTCAATAGACAGGGTTCCCTTCTTC. This encodes CASSIDRVPFF. The J gene is TRBJ2-1, the V gene TRBV18; 7 positions agree with TRBD1. J lost 16 bases, V lost 5 bases, and 8 bases had no gene match. In germline, CDR1 is KGHSH, CDR2 LQKENI. The CDR3 runs to 11 residues.

V usage is TRBV4-1 and J usage is TRBJ2-3, with 10 bases lining up with TRBD2. Germline assignment: CDR1 MGHRA and CDR2 YSYEKL. V gave up 0 bases and J gave up 4 bases; unmatched junction bases: 7. The CDR3 contains 17 residues. CDR3 nucleotides: TGCGCCAGCAGCCAAGATATAGCGGGAGGAGGTTCAGATACGCAGTATTTT. Translating it yields CASSQDIAGGGSDTQYF.

This chain joins TRBV10-3 and TRBJ2-2; the match to TRBD2 covers 10 bases. This CDR3 is built from 17 residues. Losses at the gene ends were 4 bases for V and 1 base for J; bases not matched to a gene: 6. The germline V gene encodes CDR1 ENHRY and CDR2 SYGVKD. CDR3 sequence (DNA): TGTGCCATCAGTGGCCCGGGACTAGCGTTGAACACCGGGGAGCTGTTTTTT. Protein: CAISGPGLALNTGELFF.

The chain employs TRBV5-8 and TRBJ2-7, with 7 bases lining up with TRBD1. This CDR3 contains 12 residues. V gave up 4 bases and J gave up 6 bases; unmatched junction bases: 4. Germline V gene lookup returns CDR1 SGHTS and CDR2 YDEGEE. DNA for the CDR3: TGTGCCAGCAGCCTCGACAGGGTCGAGCAGTACTTC. It specifies CASSLDRVEQYF.

V is TRBV11-2 and J is TRBJ2-1; 13 positions match TRBD2. CDR1 SGHAT and CDR2 FQNNGV come from the germline V gene. The CDR3 spans 15 residues. The J segment lost 10 bases and the V segment lost 5 bases, leaving 8 bases of the junction unmatched. CDR3 sequence (DNA): TGTGCCAGCAGCATAGGACTAGCGGGAGCTATGGAGCAGTTCTTC. It yields the protein CASSIGLAGAMEQFF.

This chain connects TRBV7-3 to TRBJ1-2; D might be TRBD1 (6 bases). Germline CDR1 SGHTA, CDR2 FQGTGA. V shed 1 base and J shed 0 bases, with 9 bases lying between them. The CDR3 runs 15 residues. The CDR3 reads CASSLNAGANYGYTF. The CDR3, as DNA: TGTGCCAGCAGCTTAAATGCAGGGGCTAACTATGGCTACACCTTC.

The chain employs TRBV5-4 and TRBJ2-3; 9 bases match TRBD2. Trimming at V came to 4 bases and at J to 4 bases, leaving 7 bases not matched to a gene. CDR1 and CDR2 (germline): SGHNT, YYREEE (reference sequence). The CDR3 extends over 15 amino acids. As DNA, the CDR3 is TGTGCCAGCAGCCAGGCGGGAGGGCCATCAGATACGCAGTATTTT. Protein sequence: CASSQAGGPSDTQYF.

The V and J genes are TRBV5-4 and TRBJ2-1; 10 nucleotides line up with TRBD2. There are 15 residues in the CDR3. J lost 3 bases, V lost 1 base, and 1 base had no gene match. Germline-derived CDR1 and CDR2 are SGHNT and YYREEE (reference sequence). CDR3: CASSLLAGDYNEQFF. CDR3 nucleotides: TGTGCCAGCAGCTTGCTAGCGGGGGACTACAATGAGCAGTTCTTC. Together with reference TRBV5-4 and TRBJ2-1, the CDR3 gives the full variable domain: ETGVTQSPTHLIKTRGQQVTLRCSSQSGHNTVSWYQQALGQGPQFIFQYYREEENGRGNFPPRFSGLQFPNYSSELNVNALELDDSALYLCASSLLAGDYNEQFFGPGTRLTVL.

The chain links TRBV5-1 to TRBJ1-3; a possible D gene is TRBD1 (5 bases). The V end lost 0 bases, the J end lost 1 base, and 8 bases lay between the germline ends. There are 15 residues in the CDR3. The germline V gene has CDR1 SGHRS and CDR2 YFSETQ. CDR3 in amino acids: CASSLARGSGNTIYF. DNA for the CDR3: TGCGCCAGCAGCTTGGCCCGGGGGTCTGGAAACACCATATATTTT.